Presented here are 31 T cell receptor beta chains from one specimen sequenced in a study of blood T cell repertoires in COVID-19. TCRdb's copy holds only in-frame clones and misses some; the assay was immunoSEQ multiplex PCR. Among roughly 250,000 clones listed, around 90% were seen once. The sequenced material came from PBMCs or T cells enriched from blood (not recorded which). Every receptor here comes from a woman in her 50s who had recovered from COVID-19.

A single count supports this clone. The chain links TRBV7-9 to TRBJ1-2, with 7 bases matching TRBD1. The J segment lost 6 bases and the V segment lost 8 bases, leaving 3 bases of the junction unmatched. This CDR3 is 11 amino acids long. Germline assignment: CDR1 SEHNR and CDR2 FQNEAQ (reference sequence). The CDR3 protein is CASGQGDGYTF. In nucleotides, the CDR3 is TGTGCCAGCGGGCAGGGGGATGGCTACACCTTC.

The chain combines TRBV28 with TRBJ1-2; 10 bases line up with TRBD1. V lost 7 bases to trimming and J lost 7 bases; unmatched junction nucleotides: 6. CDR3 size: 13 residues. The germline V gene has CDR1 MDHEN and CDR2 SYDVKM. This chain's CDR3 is CASMGQGTLGYTF. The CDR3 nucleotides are TGTGCCAGCATGGGACAGGGGACCCTTGGCTACACCTTC.

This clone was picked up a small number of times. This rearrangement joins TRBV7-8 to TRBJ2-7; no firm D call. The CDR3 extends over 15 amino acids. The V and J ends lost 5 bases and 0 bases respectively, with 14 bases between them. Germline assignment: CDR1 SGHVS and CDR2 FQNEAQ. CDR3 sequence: CASSPRPHSSYEQYF. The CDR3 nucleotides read TGTGCCAGCAGCCCCCGACCGCACAGCTCCTACGAGCAGTACTTC.

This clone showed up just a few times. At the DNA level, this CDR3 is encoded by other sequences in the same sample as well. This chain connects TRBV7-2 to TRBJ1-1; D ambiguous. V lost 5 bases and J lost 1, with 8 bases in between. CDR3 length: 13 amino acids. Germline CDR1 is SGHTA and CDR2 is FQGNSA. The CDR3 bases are TGTGCCAGCAGCCCGGGAGGGAACACTGAAGCTTTCTTT. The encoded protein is CASSPGGNTEAFF.

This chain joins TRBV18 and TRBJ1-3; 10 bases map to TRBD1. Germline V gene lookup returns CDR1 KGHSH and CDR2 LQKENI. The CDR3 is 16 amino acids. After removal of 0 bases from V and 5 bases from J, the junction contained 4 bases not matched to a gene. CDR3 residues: CASSPPGTGARNTIYF. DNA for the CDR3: TGTGCCAGCTCACCACCCGGGACAGGGGCCCGAAACACCATATATTTT.

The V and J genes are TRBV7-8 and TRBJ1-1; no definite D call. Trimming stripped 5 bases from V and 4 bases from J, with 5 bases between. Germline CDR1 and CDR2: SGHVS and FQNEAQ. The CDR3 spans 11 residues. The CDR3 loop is CASSLGTEAFF. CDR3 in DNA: TGTGCCAGCAGCCTCGGCACTGAAGCTTTCTTT.

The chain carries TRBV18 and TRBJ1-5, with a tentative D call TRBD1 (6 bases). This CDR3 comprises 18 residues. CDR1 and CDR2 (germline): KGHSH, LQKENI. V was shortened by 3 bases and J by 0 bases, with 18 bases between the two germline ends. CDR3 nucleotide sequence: TGTGCCAGCTCACCCTTCGCTCCAGGGGTTGATAGCAATCAGCCCCAGCATTTT. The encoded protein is CASSPFAPGVDSNQPQHF.

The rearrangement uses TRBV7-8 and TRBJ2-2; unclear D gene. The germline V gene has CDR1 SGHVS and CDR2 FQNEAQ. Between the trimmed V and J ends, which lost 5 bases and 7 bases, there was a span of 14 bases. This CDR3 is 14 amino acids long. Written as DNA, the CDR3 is TGTGCCAGCAGCGAGCGCCTAGTGGGCGGGGAGCTGTTTTTT. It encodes CASSERLVGGELFF.

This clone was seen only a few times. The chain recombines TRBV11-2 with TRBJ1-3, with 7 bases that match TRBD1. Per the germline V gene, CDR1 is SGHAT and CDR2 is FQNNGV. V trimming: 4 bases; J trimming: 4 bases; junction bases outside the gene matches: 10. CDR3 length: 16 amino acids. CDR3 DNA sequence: TGTGCCAGCAGCTCCCGAAGCACAGGGGCCGGAAACACCATATATTTT. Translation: CASSSRSTGAGNTIYF.

CDR3 DNA: TGTGCCAGCATCCGATGGACTAGCGGGGACTATTACAATGAGCAGTTCTTC. Amino acid sequence: CASIRWTSGDYYNEQFF. The chain combines TRBV5-6 with TRBJ2-1, with TRBD2 matching over 12 bases. The CDR3 spans 17 residues. Germline loops: CDR1 SGHDT, CDR2 YYEEEE. Germline trimming cut 6 bases from V and 4 bases from J; bases unmatched to any gene: 11.

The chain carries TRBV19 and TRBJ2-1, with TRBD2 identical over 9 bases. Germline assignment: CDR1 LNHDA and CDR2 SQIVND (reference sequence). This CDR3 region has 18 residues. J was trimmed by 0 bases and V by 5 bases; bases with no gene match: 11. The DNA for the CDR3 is TGTGCCAGTAGTGTTGACACTAGCGGGCCAAGCTCCTACAATGAGCAGTTCTTC. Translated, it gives CASSVDTSGPSSYNEQFF.

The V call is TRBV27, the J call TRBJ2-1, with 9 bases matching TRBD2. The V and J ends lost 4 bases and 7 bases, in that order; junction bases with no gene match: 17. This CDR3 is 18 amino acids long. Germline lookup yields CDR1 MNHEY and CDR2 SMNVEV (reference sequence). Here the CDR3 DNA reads TGTGCCAGCAGTTCCCATACCGCAACTAGCGGGCCAAGGAATGAGCAGTTCTTC. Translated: CASSSHTATSGPRNEQFF.

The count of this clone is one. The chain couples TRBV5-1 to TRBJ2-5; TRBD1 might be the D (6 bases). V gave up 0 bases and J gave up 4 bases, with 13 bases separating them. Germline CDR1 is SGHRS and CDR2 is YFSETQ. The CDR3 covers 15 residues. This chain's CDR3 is CASSLGVRTVETQYF. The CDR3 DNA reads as TGCGCCAGCAGCTTGGGGGTTAGGACAGTAGAGACCCAGTACTTC.

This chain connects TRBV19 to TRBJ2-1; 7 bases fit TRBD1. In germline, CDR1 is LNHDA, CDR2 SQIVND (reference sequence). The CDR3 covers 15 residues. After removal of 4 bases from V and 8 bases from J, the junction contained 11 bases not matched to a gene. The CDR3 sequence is CASSTGQAGRDEQFF. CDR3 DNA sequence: TGTGCCAGTAGTACCGGACAGGCTGGAAGGGATGAGCAGTTCTTC.

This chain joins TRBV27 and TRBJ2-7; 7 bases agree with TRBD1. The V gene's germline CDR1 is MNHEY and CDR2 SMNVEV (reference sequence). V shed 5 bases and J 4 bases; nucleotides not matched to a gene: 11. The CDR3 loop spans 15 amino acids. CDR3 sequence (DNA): TGTGCCAGCAGTCTTACAGGGGAAATGGTGTACGAGCAGTACTTC. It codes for CASSLTGEMVYEQYF.

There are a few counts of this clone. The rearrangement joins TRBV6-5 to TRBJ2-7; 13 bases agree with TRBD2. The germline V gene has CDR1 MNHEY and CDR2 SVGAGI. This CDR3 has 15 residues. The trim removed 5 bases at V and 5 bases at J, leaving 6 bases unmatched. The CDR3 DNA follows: TGTGCCAGCAGTAAGGGAGGGACTAGCGGGAACGAGCAGTACTTC. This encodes CASSKGGTSGNEQYF.

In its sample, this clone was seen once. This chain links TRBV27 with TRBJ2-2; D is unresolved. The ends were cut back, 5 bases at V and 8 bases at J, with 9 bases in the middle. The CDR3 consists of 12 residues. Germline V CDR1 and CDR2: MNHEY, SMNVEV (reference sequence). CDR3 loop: CASSPREGELFF. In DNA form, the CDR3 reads TGTGCCAGCAGTCCCCGAGAAGGGGAGCTGTTTTTT.

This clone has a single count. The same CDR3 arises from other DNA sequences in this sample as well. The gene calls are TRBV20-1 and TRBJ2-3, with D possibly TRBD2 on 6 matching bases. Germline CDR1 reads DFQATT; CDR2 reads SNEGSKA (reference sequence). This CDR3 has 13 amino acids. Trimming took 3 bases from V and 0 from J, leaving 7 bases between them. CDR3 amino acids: CSASSGSTDTQYF. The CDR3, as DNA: TGCAGTGCTAGTAGCGGAAGCACAGATACGCAGTATTTT.

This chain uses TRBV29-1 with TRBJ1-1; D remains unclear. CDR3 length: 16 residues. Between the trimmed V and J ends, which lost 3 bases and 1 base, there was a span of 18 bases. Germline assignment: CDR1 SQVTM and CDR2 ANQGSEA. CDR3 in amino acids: CSVDLNSVTANTEAFF. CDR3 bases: TGCAGCGTTGACTTGAATAGTGTCACCGCGAACACTGAAGCTTTCTTT.

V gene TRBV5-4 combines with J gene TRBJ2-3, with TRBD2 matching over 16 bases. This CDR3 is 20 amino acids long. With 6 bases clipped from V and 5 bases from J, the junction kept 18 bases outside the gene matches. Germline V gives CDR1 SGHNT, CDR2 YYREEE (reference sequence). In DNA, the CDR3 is TGTGCCAGCATCCCCCGAGGGACTAGCGGGAGGGCCGGGCGGGGAGATACGCAGTATTTT. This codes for CASIPRGTSGRAGRGDTQYF.

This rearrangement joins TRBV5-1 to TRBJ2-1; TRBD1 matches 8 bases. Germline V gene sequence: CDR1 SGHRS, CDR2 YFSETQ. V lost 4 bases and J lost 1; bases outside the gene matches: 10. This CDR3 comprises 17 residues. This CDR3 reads CASSSESGGISYNEQFF. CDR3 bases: TGCGCCAGCAGCAGTGAATCAGGGGGCATTTCCTACAATGAGCAGTTCTTC.

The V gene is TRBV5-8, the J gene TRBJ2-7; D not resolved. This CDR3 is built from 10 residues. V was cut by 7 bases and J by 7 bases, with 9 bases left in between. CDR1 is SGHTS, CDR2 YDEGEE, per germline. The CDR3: CASPTTEQYF. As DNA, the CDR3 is TGTGCCAGCCCAACTACGGAGCAGTACTTC.

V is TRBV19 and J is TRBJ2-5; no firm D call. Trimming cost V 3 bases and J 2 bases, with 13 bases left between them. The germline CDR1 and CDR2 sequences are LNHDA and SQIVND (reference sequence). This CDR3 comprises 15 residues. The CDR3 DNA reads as TGTGCCAGTAGTATCCCCGGCAGGAATCAAGAGACCCAGTACTTC. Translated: CASSIPGRNQETQYF. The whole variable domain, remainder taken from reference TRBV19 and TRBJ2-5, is DGGITQSPKYLFRKEGQNVTLSCEQNLNHDAMYWYRQDPGQGLRLIYYSQIVNDFQKGDIAEGYSVSREKKESFPLTVTSAQKNPTAFYLCASSIPGRNQETQYFGPGTRLLVL.

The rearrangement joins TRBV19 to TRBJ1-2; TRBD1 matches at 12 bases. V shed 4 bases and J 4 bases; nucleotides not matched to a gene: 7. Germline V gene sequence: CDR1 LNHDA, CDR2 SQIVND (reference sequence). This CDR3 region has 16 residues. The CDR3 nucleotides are TGTGCCAGTAGTACAACGGGACAGGGGGCCGGCTATGGCTACACCTTC. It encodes CASSTTGQGAGYGYTF.

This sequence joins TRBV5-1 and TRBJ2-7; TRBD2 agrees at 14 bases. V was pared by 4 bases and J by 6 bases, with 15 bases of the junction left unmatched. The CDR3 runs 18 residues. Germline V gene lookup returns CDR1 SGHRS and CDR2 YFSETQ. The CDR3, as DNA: TGCGCCAGCAGCCTTGCAGGGGGGACTAGCGGGAGCTCAGCCGAGCAGTACTTC. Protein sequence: CASSLAGGTSGSSAEQYF.

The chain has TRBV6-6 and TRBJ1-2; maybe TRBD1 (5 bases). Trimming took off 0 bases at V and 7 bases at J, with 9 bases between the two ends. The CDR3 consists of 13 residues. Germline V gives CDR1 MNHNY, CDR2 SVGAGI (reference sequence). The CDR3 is CASSYSGVCGYTF. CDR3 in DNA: TGTGCCAGCAGTTACTCAGGGGTGTGTGGCTACACCTTC.

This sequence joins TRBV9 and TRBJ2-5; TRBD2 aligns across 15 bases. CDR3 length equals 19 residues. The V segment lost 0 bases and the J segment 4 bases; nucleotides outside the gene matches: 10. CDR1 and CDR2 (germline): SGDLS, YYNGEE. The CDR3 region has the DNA TGTGCCAGCAGCGTAGAGAAGGGACTAGCGGGAGGTTTCCGAGAGACCCAGTACTTC. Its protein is CASSVEKGLAGGFRETQYF.

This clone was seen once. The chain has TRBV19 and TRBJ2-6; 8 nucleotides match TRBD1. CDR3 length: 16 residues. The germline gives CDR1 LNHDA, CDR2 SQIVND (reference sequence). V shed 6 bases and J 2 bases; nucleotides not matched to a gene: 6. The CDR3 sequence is CASRRTGNAGANVLTF. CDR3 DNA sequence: TGTGCCAGTAGGAGGACAGGGAACGCTGGGGCCAACGTCCTGACTTTC.

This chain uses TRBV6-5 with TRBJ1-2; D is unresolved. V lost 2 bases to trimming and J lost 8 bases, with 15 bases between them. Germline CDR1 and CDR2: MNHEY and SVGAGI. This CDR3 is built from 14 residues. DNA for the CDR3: TGTGCCAGCAGTTACCATGGGAAACAGCGGGGCTACACCTTC. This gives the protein CASSYHGKQRGYTF.

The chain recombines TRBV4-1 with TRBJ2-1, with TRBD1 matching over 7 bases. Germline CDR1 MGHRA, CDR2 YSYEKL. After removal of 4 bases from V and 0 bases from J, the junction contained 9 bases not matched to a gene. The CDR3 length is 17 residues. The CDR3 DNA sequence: TGCGCCAGCAGCCCGAGAGGGACAGAAAGCTCCTACAATGAGCAGTTCTTC. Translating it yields CASSPRGTESSYNEQFF.

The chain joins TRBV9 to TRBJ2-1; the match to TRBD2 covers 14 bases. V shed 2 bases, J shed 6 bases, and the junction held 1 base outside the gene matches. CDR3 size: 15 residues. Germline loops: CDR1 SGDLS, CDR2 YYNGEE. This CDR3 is CASSVGLAGGNEQFF. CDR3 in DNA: TGTGCCAGCAGCGTCGGACTAGCGGGAGGCAATGAGCAGTTCTTC.